In this sample, the clone carrying this T cell receptor (beta chain) turned up many times. What it binds is unknown. Noted time point: persistent/refractory GD, antithyroid drugs over 5 years with positive TRAb. PBMCs were the source of the RNA used for TCR sequencing. iRepertoire HTBI primers and Arm-PCR of CDR3 regions built TCR beta libraries. In the original workflow: Samples revealed roughly 60 TRBV and roughly 15 TRBJ segments. TCRdb passed the multiplex PCR reads through MiXCR, listing each CDR3 protein once. V and J calls and clone size were set by TCRdb, not the authors. The table shows some 370,000 distinct CDR3 sequences, with about 20% occurring only once. Trimming took 11 bases from V and 6 from J; bases not matched to a gene: 17. From germline, CDR1 is SNHLY and CDR2 FYNNEI. There are 15 residues in the CDR3. This sample is drawn from a study of regulatory T cells in long-lasting Graves disease. Findings of the study overall: Reduced TCR diversity was observed in persistent Graves' patients versus newly diagnosed patients. There were preferences for TRBV28, TRBJ1-2 and TRBJ2-5 in persistent disease.

The gene calls are TRBV2 and TRBJ1-1; 8 bases line up with TRBD1. The source of this sequence is a female donor with Graves disease. This material consisted of peripheral blood mononuclear cells (PBMCs), taken when the disease was refractory, from a patient treated with antithyroid drugs. The CDR3 is CAGPTGVGSSAEAFF. CDR3 coding DNA: TGTGCCGGTCCGACAGGGGTTGGGTCGAGCGCTGAAGCTTTCTTT.